The TCR beta chain described here comes from a study of T cells in Graves' hyperthyroidism and ophthalmopathy. The CDR3 runs 13 residues. Study findings and constraints: Prediction of ophthalmopathy progression came a median approximately 6.6 months pre-onset.

This clonotype was seen repeatedly, ten times or more. The antigen is unknown. Ophthalmopathy in the patients scored at least 3 on Clinical Activity Score and at least 4 on NOSPECS grade, lasting under 3 months. A patient was excluded if there was uncontrolled infection, other autoimmune disease, pregnancy or lactation. Clinicians diagnosed patients from clinical symptoms, serum thyroxine and TRAb, thyroid ultrasound and orbital computed tomography. RNA transcripts served as the template for amplifying TCR beta CDR3 regions. TCR CDR3 regions were first amplified by RT-PCR with HTBI primers. Using its own MiXCR run on the multiplex PCR reads, TCRdb lists one record per CDR3 protein. The sample yields about 34,000 distinct CDR3 sequences, around 52% seen once.

Sequences were obtained from blood. The origin of this receptor is a woman in her 40s with Graves' ophthalmopathy. The chain combines TRBV12-1 with TRBJ1-5. TRBV12-1 is noted as a pseudogene. Here the CDR3 DNA reads TGTGCCAGCAGCTTTGCGGGAAGGCAGCCCCAGCATTTT. Its protein is CASSFAGRQPQHF.